This TCR beta chain is from a study of T cell responses to AZD1222 COVID-19 vaccine. Study observations and caveats: No day 14 peak samples; only post-peak repertoires were characterized. The number of AZD1222 recipients seropositive at baseline was only five or six.

The V gene's germline CDR1 is SGHVS and CDR2 FQNEAQ. The CDR3 extends over 14 amino acids. The ends were cut back, 8 bases at V and 0 bases at J, with 11 bases in the middle. Second-dose recipients at about 4 or about 12 weeks were treated as one pooled group. Sequenced by immunoSEQ multiplex PCR; TCRdb stores in-frame clones only, minus some. The sample comprises around 130,000 clones, around 89% of which are singletons, and about 3.4% rests with the top ten. In the case of this clone: The target antigen is unknown.

This TCR came from an adult who received the AZD1222 COVID-19 vaccine. Sequenced here: peripheral blood, sampled 28 days after the second AZD1222 dose. The chain employs TRBV7-8 and TRBJ1-5; a weak D match, TRBD1 (5 bases). The DNA of the CDR3 is TGTGCCAGCCAGGGACCCTATAGCAATCAGCCCCAGCATTTT. Translated, it gives CASQGPYSNQPQHF.